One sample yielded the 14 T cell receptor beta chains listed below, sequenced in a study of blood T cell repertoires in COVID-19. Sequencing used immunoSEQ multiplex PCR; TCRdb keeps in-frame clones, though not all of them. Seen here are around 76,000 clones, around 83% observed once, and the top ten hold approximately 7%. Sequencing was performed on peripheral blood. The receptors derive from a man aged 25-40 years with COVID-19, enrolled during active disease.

CDR3 protein: CASSLAGGGYTF. CDR3 nucleotide sequence: TGTGCCAGCAGCTTAGCGGGGGGAGGCTACACCTTC. This rearrangement joins TRBV7-8 to TRBJ1-2; a weak D match, TRBD1 (5 bases). This CDR3 is 12 amino acids long. With 0 bases removed from V and 8 bases from J, the gap between germline ends came to 7 bases. Looked up from germline, CDR1 is SGHVS and CDR2 is FQNEAQ.

CDR3 DNA: TGCGCCAGCAGCCAATTGGACTTACTCTCCTACAATGAGCAGTTCTTC. Protein: CASSQLDLLSYNEQFF. The V gene is TRBV4-1, the J gene TRBJ2-1, with D perhaps matching TRBD2 (5 bases). Trimming shortened V by 2 bases and J by 0 bases, and 11 bases separated the two germline ends. CDR1 and CDR2 from the germline V gene are MGHRA and YSYEKL. The CDR3 consists of 16 residues.

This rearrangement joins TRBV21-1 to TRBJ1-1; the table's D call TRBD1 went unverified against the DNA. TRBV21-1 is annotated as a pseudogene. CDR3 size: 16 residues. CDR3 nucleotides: TGTGCCAGCAGCACACAGGGAAAGGGTCCGAACACTGAAGCTTTCTTT. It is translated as CASSTQGKGPNTEAFF.

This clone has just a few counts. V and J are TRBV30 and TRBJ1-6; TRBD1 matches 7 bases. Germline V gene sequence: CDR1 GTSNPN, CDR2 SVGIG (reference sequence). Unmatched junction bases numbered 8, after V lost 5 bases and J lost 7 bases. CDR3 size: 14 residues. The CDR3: CAWQLGTENSPLHF. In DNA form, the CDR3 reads TGTGCCTGGCAGCTAGGGACAGAAAATTCACCCCTCCACTTT.

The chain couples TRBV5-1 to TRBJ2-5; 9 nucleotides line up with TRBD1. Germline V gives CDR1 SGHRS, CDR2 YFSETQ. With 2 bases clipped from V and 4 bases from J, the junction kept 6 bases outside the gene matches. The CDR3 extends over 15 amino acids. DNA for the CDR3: TGCGCCAGCAGCTTTCCCGGGACAGGGACAGAGACCCAGTACTTC. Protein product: CASSFPGTGTETQYF.

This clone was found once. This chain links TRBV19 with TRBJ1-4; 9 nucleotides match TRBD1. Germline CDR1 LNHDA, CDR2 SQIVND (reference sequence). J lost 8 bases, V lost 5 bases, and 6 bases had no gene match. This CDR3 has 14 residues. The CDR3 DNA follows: TGTGCCAGTAGTCGTGACAGGGGGTACGAAAAACTGTTTTTT. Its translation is CASSRDRGYEKLFF.

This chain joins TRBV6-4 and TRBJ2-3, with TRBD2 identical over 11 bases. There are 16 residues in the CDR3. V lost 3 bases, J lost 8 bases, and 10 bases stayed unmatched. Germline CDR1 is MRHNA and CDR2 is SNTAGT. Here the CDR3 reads CASSESMTSGERTQYF. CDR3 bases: TGTGCCAGCAGTGAATCGATGACTAGCGGGGAGCGTACGCAGTATTTT.

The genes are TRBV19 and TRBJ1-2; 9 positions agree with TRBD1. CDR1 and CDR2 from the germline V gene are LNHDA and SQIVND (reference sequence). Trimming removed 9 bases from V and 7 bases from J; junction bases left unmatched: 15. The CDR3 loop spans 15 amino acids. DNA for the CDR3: TGTGCCAGCCGCTCTCAACAGGGGGCATATGGTGGCTACACCTTC. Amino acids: CASRSQQGAYGGYTF.

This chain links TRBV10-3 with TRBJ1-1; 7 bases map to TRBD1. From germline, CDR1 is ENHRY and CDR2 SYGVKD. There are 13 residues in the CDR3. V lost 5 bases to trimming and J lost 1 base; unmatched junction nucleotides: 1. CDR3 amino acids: CAISWDRNTEAFF. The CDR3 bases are TGTGCCATCAGTTGGGACAGGAACACTGAAGCTTTCTTT.

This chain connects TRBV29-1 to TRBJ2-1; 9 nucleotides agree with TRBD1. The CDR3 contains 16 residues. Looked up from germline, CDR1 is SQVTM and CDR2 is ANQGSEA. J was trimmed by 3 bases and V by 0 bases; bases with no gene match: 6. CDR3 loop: CSVEDPVTGGYNEQFF. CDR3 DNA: TGCAGCGTTGAAGATCCCGTGACAGGGGGCTACAATGAGCAGTTCTTC.

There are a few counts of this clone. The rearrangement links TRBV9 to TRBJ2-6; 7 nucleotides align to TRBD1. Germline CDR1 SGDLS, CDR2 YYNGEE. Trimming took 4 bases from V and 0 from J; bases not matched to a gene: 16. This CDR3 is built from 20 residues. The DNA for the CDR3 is TGTGCCAGCAGCAAGTCACGGATGGGACAGCTATTCTCTGGGGCCAACGTCCTGACTTTC. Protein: CASSKSRMGQLFSGANVLTF.

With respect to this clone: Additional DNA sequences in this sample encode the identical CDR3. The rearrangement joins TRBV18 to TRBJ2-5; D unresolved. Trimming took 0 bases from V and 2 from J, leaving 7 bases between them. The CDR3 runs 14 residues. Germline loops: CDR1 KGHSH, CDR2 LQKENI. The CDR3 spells CASSPPGRQETQYF. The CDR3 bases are TGTGCCAGCTCACCACCGGGCAGACAAGAGACCCAGTACTTC.

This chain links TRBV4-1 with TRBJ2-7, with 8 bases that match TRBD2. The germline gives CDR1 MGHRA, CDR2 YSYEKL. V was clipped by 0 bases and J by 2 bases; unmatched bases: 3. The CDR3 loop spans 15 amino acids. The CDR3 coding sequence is TGCGCCAGCAGCCAAGATCCCGGGAGGGCCTACGAGCAGTACTTC. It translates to CASSQDPGRAYEQYF.

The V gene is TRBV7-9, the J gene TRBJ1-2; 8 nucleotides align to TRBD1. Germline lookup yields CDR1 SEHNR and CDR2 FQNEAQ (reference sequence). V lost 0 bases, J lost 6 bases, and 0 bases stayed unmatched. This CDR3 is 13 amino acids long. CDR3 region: CASSLADRDGYTF. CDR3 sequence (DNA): TGTGCCAGCAGCTTAGCGGACAGGGATGGCTACACCTTC.